Only a few counts were recorded for the clone carrying this T cell receptor beta chain. The data were obtained in a study of blood T cell repertoires in COVID-19. Measured with immunoSEQ multiplex PCR; TCRdb has only the in-frame clones, and not every one. The table lists approximately 320,000 clones, roughly 90% of them singletons. The CDR3 sequence is 13 residues long. V shed 5 bases, J shed 8 bases, and the junction held 8 bases outside the gene matches. Germline assignment: CDR1 SGHVS and CDR2 FQNEAQ. The sequence was collected from a man aged 55 to 70 who had recovered from COVID-19. The V gene is TRBV7-8, the J gene TRBJ1-2; 7 bases fit TRBD1. Sample: PBMCs or T cells enriched from blood (not recorded which). Here the CDR3 reads CASSTGVSRGYTF. CDR3 bases: TGTGCCAGCAGCACAGGGGTAAGCCGCGGCTACACCTTC.